The 19 T cell receptor beta chains below all came from one sample that was sequenced in a study of STAT5B mutations in CD4+ large granular lymphocyte leukemia. Data came from immunoSEQ multiplex PCR; TCRdb stores just in-frame clones and leaves some out. The data contain about 22,000 clones, 82% of them seen just once; the ten biggest clones take up roughly 8.6%. Sequenced input: CD4+ T cells from blood buffy coats. Every receptor here comes from a human donor in good health.

The gene calls are TRBV5-1 and TRBJ1-1, with D possibly being TRBD1 (5 bases). Germline V gene data show CDR1 as SGHRS and CDR2 as YFSETQ. Trimming removed 2 bases at V and 0 bases at J, with 8 bases between. The CDR3 extends over 14 amino acids. This chain's CDR3 is CASSLQVLNTEAFF. The CDR3 coding sequence is TGCGCCAGCAGCTTACAGGTCCTGAACACTGAAGCTTTCTTT. The full variable domain, in which reference TRBV5-1 and TRBJ1-1 provide the parts outside the CDR3, is KAGVTQTPRYLIKTRGQQVTLSCSPISGHRSVSWYQQTPGQGLQFLFEYFSETQRNKGNFPGRFSGRQFSNSRSEMNVSTLELGDSALYLCASSLQVLNTEAFFGQGTRLTVV.

The rearrangement joins TRBV28 to TRBJ1-2; TRBD1 matches 9 bases. V lost 6 bases, J lost 4 bases, and 15 bases stayed unmatched. CDR1 MDHEN and CDR2 SYDVKM come from the germline V gene. The CDR3 sequence is 17 residues long. The CDR3 DNA reads TGTGCCAGCAGACTCCCCCTCGGACAGGGGAGGGGCTATGGCTACACCTTC. It encodes CASRLPLGQGRGYGYTF.

The rearrangement uses TRBV7-9 and TRBJ1-1; TRBD1 matches 10 bases. The J segment lost 3 bases and the V segment lost 6 bases, leaving 4 bases of the junction unmatched. The CDR3 runs to 14 residues. Per germline, CDR1 SEHNR and CDR2 FQNEAQ (reference sequence). For the CDR3, the DNA is TGTGCCAGCAGGCGACAGGGGGCCTACACTGAAGCTTTCTTT. Amino acid sequence: CASRRQGAYTEAFF.

The chain employs TRBV7-3 and TRBJ2-5; D not certain. Germline CDR1 is SGHTA and CDR2 is FQGTGA. The CDR3 loop spans 14 amino acids. The V end was cut by 5 bases, the J end by 5 bases, with 15 bases between. As DNA, the CDR3 is TGTGCCAGCAGCCGATCCGGGCCGAAGGAGACCCAGTACTTC. This sequence encodes CASSRSGPKETQYF.

Notes on this clone: At one end, the junction sequence differs from germline, possibly due to a read error. The chain uses TRBV16 and TRBJ2-7; no clear D. CDR1 KGHSY and CDR2 FQNENV come from the germline V gene. The CDR3 is 12 amino acids. The CDR3 is CASSSWAGLPSF. The CDR3 bases are TGTGCCAGCAGCTCCTGGGCAGGCCTACCTAGCTTC.

V and J are TRBV19 and TRBJ2-7; the match to TRBD2 covers 7 bases. The junction had 5 bases not matched to a gene; V was cut back by 5 bases and J by 4 bases. The length of the CDR3 is 13 residues. Germline V gives CDR1 LNHDA, CDR2 SQIVND (reference sequence). CDR3 region: CASSAGARYEQYF. As DNA, the CDR3 is TGTGCCAGTAGTGCGGGAGCCAGGTACGAGCAGTACTTC.

CDR3 amino acids: CATSSETRDRVYEQYF. DNA of the CDR3: TGTGCCACCAGCAGCGAGACAAGGGACAGGGTCTACGAGCAGTACTTC. The J gene is TRBJ2-7, the V gene TRBV15, with 9 bases fitting TRBD1. Trimming removed 3 bases from V and 3 bases from J; junction bases left unmatched: 9. The CDR3 length is 16 residues. CDR1 and CDR2 from the germline V gene are LNHNV and YYDKDF (reference sequence). The full variable domain, rest sourced from reference TRBV15 and TRBJ2-7, is DAMVIQNPRYQVTQFGKPVTLSCSQTLNHNVMYWYQQKSSQAPKLLFHYYDKDFNNEADTPDNFQSRRPNTSFCFLDIRSPGLGDTAMYLCATSSETRDRVYEQYFGPGTRLTVT.

This CDR3 is CASSPQSGGNQPQHF. DNA of the CDR3: TGTGCCAGCAGCCCCCAGTCAGGGGGCAATCAGCCCCAGCATTTT. The V and J genes are TRBV28 and TRBJ1-5; TRBD1 is a possible D gene (6 bases). CDR1 and CDR2 (germline): MDHEN, SYDVKM. V was cut by 6 bases and J by 2 bases, with 14 bases left in between. CDR3 size: 15 residues.

J is TRBJ2-3 and V is TRBV7-2; D is uncertain. The germline V and J ends were trimmed by 1 base and 4 bases, with 6 bases remaining between them. This CDR3 has 13 residues. The germline gives CDR1 SGHTA, CDR2 FQGNSA. The CDR3 DNA sequence: TGTGCCAGCAGCTTAGGACGCTCAGATACGCAGTATTTT. Translated, it gives CASSLGRSDTQYF.

V and J are TRBV5-4 and TRBJ2-2; 15 nucleotides match TRBD2. The trim removed 4 bases at V and 4 bases at J, leaving 8 bases unmatched. The CDR3 sequence is 18 residues long. CDR1 is SGHNT and CDR2 is YYREEE in the germline V gene (reference sequence). CDR3 bases: TGTGCCAGCAGCCTGCCGGGACTAGCGGGAGGTTCCACCGGGGAGCTGTTTTTT. The encoded protein is CASSLPGLAGGSTGELFF.

CDR3 sequence reads: CASSRGPGDGYTF. The CDR3 region has the DNA TGTGCCAGCAGCAGAGGGCCGGGGGATGGCTACACCTTC. This chain links TRBV6-1 with TRBJ1-2; tentatively, D is TRBD1 (5 bases). The V gene lost 6 bases and the J gene lost 6 bases, with 14 bases spanning the gap. CDR3 length: 13 residues. Germline V gene lookup returns CDR1 MNHNS and CDR2 SASEGT.

The chain couples TRBV5-1 to TRBJ2-1; 7 bases align to TRBD2. Trimming at V came to 6 bases and at J to 6 bases, leaving 12 bases not matched to a gene. CDR1 and CDR2 from the germline V gene are SGHRS and YFSETQ. CDR3 size: 15 residues. The CDR3 is CASTPGSGLSNEQFF. The DNA for the CDR3 is TGCGCCAGCACCCCAGGCTCGGGACTATCCAATGAGCAGTTCTTC.

Only one count was recorded for this clone. The sample carries other DNA sequences with the same CDR3. The chain has TRBV11-3 and TRBJ2-7; D gene ambiguous. Trimming took 3 bases from V and 0 from J, leaving 6 bases between them. The V gene's germline CDR1 is SGHNT and CDR2 YENEEA. This CDR3 comprises 13 residues. The CDR3: CASSFASSYEQYF. The DNA for the CDR3 is TGTGCCAGCAGCTTTGCCAGCTCCTACGAGCAGTACTTC.

The chain uses TRBV7-9 and TRBJ2-7; 10 bases fit TRBD1. Germline V gives CDR1 SEHNR, CDR2 FQNEAQ (reference sequence). The J segment lost 2 bases and the V segment lost 5 bases, leaving 6 bases of the junction unmatched. The CDR3 has 15 amino acids. This CDR3 reads CASSHGGTGAYEQYF. The DNA of the CDR3 is TGTGCCAGCAGCCATGGAGGGACAGGGGCCTACGAGCAGTACTTC.

The J gene is TRBJ2-3, the V gene TRBV18, with a weak D call TRBD2 (5 bases). The germline gives CDR1 KGHSH, CDR2 LQKENI. There are 16 residues in the CDR3. Trimming shortened V by 1 base and J by 0 bases, and 11 bases separated the two germline ends. The CDR3 region has the DNA TGTGCCAGCTCACCACGGGGAGCAGATAGCACAGATACGCAGTATTTT. Its translation: CASSPRGADSTDTQYF.

This clone is a singleton in its sample. The J gene is TRBJ1-1, the V gene TRBV18; a weak D match, TRBD1 (5 bases). The CDR3 is 13 residues long. V lost 2 bases, J lost 6 bases, and 10 bases lay in between. Germline V gene sequence: CDR1 KGHSH, CDR2 LQKENI. CDR3 coding DNA: TGTGCCAGCTCACCATCCGGGGCGGCTGAAGCTTTCTTT. It encodes CASSPSGAAEAFF. Full variable domain (outside the CDR3, taken from reference TRBV18 and TRBJ1-1): NAGVMQNPRHLVRRRGQEARLRCSPMKGHSHVYWYRQLPEEGLKFMVYLQKENIIDESGMPKERFSAEFPKEGPSILRIQQVVRGDSAAYFCASSPSGAAEAFFGQGTRLTVV.

The CDR3 region is CASSYVDRLTGELFF. The CDR3 nucleotides read TGTGCCAGCAGTTACGTGGACAGGCTCACCGGGGAGCTGTTTTTT. J is TRBJ2-2 and V is TRBV6-6; 7 bases agree with TRBD1. CDR1 is MNHNY, CDR2 SVGAGI, per germline (reference sequence). CDR3 size: 15 residues. Unmatched junction bases numbered 4, after V lost 2 bases and J lost 4 bases.

V is TRBV9 and J is TRBJ2-2; D is possibly TRBD1 (6 bases). Trimming left V 4 bases short and J 0 bases short, with 13 bases between. The CDR3 runs to 16 residues. Germline V gene sequence: CDR1 SGDLS, CDR2 YYNGEE. The CDR3 is CASSREWTANTGELFF. CDR3 in DNA: TGTGCCAGCAGCCGTGAATGGACAGCGAACACCGGGGAGCTGTTTTTT.

The rearrangement uses TRBV29-1 and TRBJ1-3; no definite D call. Trimming stripped 6 bases from V and 0 bases from J, with 3 bases between. Germline assignment: CDR1 SQVTM and CDR2 ANQGSEA. This CDR3 comprises 11 residues. The CDR3 nucleotides read TGCAGCGTCAACTCTGGAAACACCATATATTTT. As protein: CSVNSGNTIYF.